This TCR beta chain was observed in a study of blood T cell repertoires in COVID-19. Germline values: CDR1 SGHRS, CDR2 YFSETQ. CDR3 length: 16 residues. With V trimmed by 4 bases and J by 4 bases, 13 bases remained unmatched. The protocol was immunoSEQ multiplex PCR, while the TCRdb copy is restricted to in-frame clones and leaves out a portion. The data show 250,000 to 350,000 clones, with around 87% seen just once and about 2% held by the top ten. The genes are TRBV5-1 and TRBJ2-7; 8 bases map to TRBD2. The sample was peripheral blood. This sequence was found in a man in his late teens or twenties with active or convalescent COVID-19. The CDR3 region has the DNA TGCGCCAGCAGCCCAGGAGGAGAAGCGGGAGAGTACGAGCAGTACTTC. As protein: CASSPGGEAGEYEQYF.